This TCR beta chain comes out of a study of shared clonotypes between healthy human individuals. Note on this clone: The antigen is unknown.

Data came from immunoSEQ multiplex PCR; TCRdb stores just in-frame clones and leaves some out. The data hold about 1 million clones, with around four fifths observed a single time. Study conclusions and caveats: Among donors, clonotype sharing was expected to be affected by sequencing depth.

This clonotype was sampled from a man younger than 35 in good health. The sample taken for sequencing was memory CD4+ T cells sorted from blood. Subset: CD45RA-negative fraction.

The CDR3 region has the DNA TGTGCCAGCAGCCCGCGCGGGAGGGAGAGCACTGAAGCTTTCTTT. Translating gives CASSPRGRESTEAFF. The chain is built from TRBV21-1 and TRBJ1-1. TRBV21-1 is reported as a pseudogene. This CDR3 is 15 amino acids long.